This TCR beta chain appears in the sequencing data of a study of T cells expressing NK-cell markers. Study outcomes and limitations: As a fraction of CD8+ T cells, dominant NKG2C+ clonotypes reached about 1.0-7.0% in over 5 donors. Several of the donors also had these clonotypes leading their CD3+CD56-NKG2C+ fraction. It remained uncertain whether the expanded NKG2C+ T cell clones were specific for HCMV antigens.

As concerns this clonotype: Antigen specificity is unknown.

After re-calling the 5' RACE reads, TCRdb lists one entry per CDR3 protein, DNA absent. The record lists some 150,000 distinct CDR3 sequences, of which the ten most abundant hold less than 40%. Sequencing was done on a sample of blood T cells: a sorted CD56 or NKG2C T cell subset, CD4+ or CD8+ T cells, or bulk PBMC T cells (not recorded which). This clonotype was sampled from a woman in her fifties or sixties in good health.

The chain's CDR3 is CASSHPVDRENTEAFF. The chain joins TRBV4-1 to TRBJ1-1; TCRdb lists TRBD1, though no DNA is available to test this call. Germline CDR1 reads MGHRA; CDR2 reads YSYEKL. The CDR3 length is 16 residues.